This TCR beta chain was captured by sequencing in a study of shared clonotypes between healthy human individuals. The data were produced by immunoSEQ multiplex PCR, yet TCRdb's version contains in-frame clones alone and is incomplete. The sample includes about 470,000 clones, about 76% of them seen just once. Between the trimmed V and J ends, which lost 5 bases and 4 bases, there was a span of 13 bases. CDR1 is SGHDT, CDR2 YYEEEE, per germline. The CDR3 runs to 13 residues. The TCR sequence derives from a woman between 40 and 55 years old in good health. Some clones in this sample may be carry-over from other donors' samples. The material sequenced was PBMCs. The J gene is TRBJ2-7, the V gene TRBV5-6; D remains unclear. CDR3 region: CASSYLLGYEQYF. Written as DNA, the CDR3 is TGTGCCAGCAGTTACCTCTTAGGGTACGAGCAGTACTTC. Full variable domain (remainder filled in from reference TRBV5-6 and TRBJ2-7): DAGVTQSPTHLIKTRGQQVTLRCSPKSGHDTVSWYQQALGQGPQFIFQYYEEEERQRGNFPDRFSGHQFPNYSSELNVNALLLGDSALYLCASSYLLGYEQYFGPGTRLTVT.